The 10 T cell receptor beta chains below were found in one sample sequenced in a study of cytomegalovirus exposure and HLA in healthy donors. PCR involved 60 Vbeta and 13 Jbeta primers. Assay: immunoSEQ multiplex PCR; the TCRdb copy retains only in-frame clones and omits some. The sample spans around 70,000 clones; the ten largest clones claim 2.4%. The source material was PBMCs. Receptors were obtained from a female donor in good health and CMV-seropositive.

The CDR3 nucleotides are TGTGCCAGTAGTACGGGACAGGCTTTCACCGGGGAGCTGTTTTTT. This gives the protein CASSTGQAFTGELFF. The chain recombines TRBV19 with TRBJ2-2; 8 bases fit TRBD1. This CDR3 contains 15 residues. The germline CDR1 and CDR2 sequences are LNHDA and SQIVND (reference sequence). With 4 bases clipped from V and 4 bases from J, the junction kept 5 bases outside the gene matches.

The CDR3 protein is CASSEMPGQGSASYGYTF. The CDR3 DNA reads as TGTGCCAGCAGTGAAATGCCTGGACAGGGCTCTGCGAGCTATGGCTACACCTTC. The V call is TRBV6-1, the J call TRBJ1-2, with 8 bases identical to TRBD1. V shed 2 bases and J 4 bases; nucleotides not matched to a gene: 15. The CDR3 is 18 amino acids. Germline V gives CDR1 MNHNS, CDR2 SASEGT.

CDR3 sequence reads: CASRRQGAYEQYF. The DNA for the CDR3 is TGTGCCAGCAGACGTCAGGGGGCGTACGAGCAGTACTTC. The V gene is TRBV28, the J gene TRBJ2-7; 8 positions match TRBD1. The V gene's germline CDR1 is MDHEN and CDR2 SYDVKM. Germline trimming cut 6 bases from V and 4 bases from J; bases unmatched to any gene: 5. This CDR3 spans 13 amino acids.

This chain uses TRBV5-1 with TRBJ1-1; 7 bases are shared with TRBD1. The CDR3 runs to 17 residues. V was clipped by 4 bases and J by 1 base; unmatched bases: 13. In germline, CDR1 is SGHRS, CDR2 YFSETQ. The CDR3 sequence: CASSPVTGIGRNTEAFF. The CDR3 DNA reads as TGCGCCAGCAGCCCCGTGACAGGGATTGGAAGGAACACTGAAGCTTTCTTT.

The CDR3 is CASSRLAGGDEGTGELFF. The CDR3 DNA is TGCGCCAGCAGCCGACTAGCGGGAGGGGATGAGGGTACCGGGGAGCTGTTTTTT. The V call is TRBV5-1, the J call TRBJ2-2; 14 bases are a match to TRBD2. This CDR3 has 18 residues. After removal of 4 bases from V and 5 bases from J, the junction contained 10 bases not matched to a gene. Germline V lookup: CDR1 SGHRS, CDR2 YFSETQ.

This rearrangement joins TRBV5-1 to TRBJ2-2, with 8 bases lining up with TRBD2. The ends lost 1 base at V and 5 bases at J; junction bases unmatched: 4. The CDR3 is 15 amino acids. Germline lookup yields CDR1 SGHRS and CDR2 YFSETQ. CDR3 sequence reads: CASSLLREATGELFF. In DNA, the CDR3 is TGCGCCAGCAGCTTGCTGCGGGAGGCGACCGGGGAGCTGTTTTTT.

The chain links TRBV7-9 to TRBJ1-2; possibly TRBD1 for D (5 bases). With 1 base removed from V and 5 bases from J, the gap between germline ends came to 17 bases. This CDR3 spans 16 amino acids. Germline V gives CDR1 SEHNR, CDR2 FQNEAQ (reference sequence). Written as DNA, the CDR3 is TGTGCCAGCAGCTTAGGTCTAGGGGCTTTGGGGTATGGCTACACCTTC. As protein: CASSLGLGALGYGYTF. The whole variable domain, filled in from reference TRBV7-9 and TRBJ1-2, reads DTGVSQNPRHKITKRGQNVTFRCDPISEHNRLYWYRQTLGQGPEFLTYFQNEAQLEKSRLLSDRFSAERPKGSFSTLEIQRTEQGDSAMYLCASSLGLGALGYGYTFGSGTRLTVV.

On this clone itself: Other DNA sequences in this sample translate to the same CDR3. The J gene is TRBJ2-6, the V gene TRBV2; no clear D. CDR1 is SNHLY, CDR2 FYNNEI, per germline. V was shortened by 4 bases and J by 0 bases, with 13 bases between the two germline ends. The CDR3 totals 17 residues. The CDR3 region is CASSVAGDLSGANVLTF. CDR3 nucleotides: TGTGCCAGCAGTGTGGCAGGTGACCTCTCTGGGGCCAACGTCCTGACTTTC.

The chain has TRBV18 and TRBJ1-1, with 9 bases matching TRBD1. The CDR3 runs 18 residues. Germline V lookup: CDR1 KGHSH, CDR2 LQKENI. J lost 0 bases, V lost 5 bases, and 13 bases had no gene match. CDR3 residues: CASSSNPGTGRLNTEAFF. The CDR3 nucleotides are TGTGCCAGCTCATCTAATCCCGGGACAGGGAGGCTGAACACTGAAGCTTTCTTT.

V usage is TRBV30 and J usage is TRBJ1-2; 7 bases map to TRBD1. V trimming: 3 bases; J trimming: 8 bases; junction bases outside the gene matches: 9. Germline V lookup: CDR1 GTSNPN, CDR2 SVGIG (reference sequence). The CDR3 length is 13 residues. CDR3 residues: CAWRRRTGRGYTF. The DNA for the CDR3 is TGTGCCTGGAGACGGAGGACAGGTCGGGGCTACACCTTC. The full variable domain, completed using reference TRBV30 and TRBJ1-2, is SQTIHQWPATLVQPVGSPLSLECTVEGTSNPNLYWYRQAAGRGLQLLFYSVGIGQISSEVPQNLSASRPQDRQFILSSKKLLLSDSGFYLCAWRRRTGRGYTFGSGTRLTVV.